Below, 22 T cell receptor beta chains from the same sample are listed, as sequenced in a study of CD8+ T cells in alopecia areata. Treatment of the sample: oral pan-JAK inhibitor, 5-10 mg twice daily. RNA, once extracted, was reverse transcribed into cDNA for use as the sequencing template. The repertoire was sequenced with immunoSEQ multiplex PCR; TCRdb's copy has only in-frame clones and lacks some. The data hold 150,000 or so clones, with more than 85% observed a single time. This specimen was CD8+ T cells sorted from blood, taken at week 4, from a patient treated with tofacitinib. These receptors all come from a human donor with alopecia areata.

The V gene is TRBV4-1, the J gene TRBJ2-1, with 10 nucleotides matching TRBD2. CDR3 size: 16 residues. V lost 1 base, J lost 4 bases, and 4 bases stayed unmatched. Germline CDR1 is MGHRA and CDR2 is YSYEKL. The CDR3 bases are TGCGCCAGCAGCCAAGTTCTAGCGGGAGCATACAATGAGCAGTTCTTC. Translation gives CASSQVLAGAYNEQFF.

The chain joins TRBV7-9 to TRBJ2-7; no firm D call. V lost 2 bases and J lost 5, with 10 bases in between. The germline gives CDR1 SEHNR, CDR2 FQNEAQ (reference sequence). This CDR3 spans 13 amino acids. The CDR3 sequence is CASSLTVGNEQYF. The CDR3 bases are TGTGCCAGCAGCTTAACGGTGGGTAACGAGCAGTACTTC.

The genes are TRBV5-4 and TRBJ1-1, with TRBD1 matching over 9 bases. Germline V gene lookup returns CDR1 SGHNT and CDR2 YYREEE (reference sequence). The CDR3 loop spans 15 amino acids. With V trimmed by 5 bases and J by 4 bases, 9 bases remained unmatched. CDR3: CASRRDRGWSTEAFF. Here the CDR3 DNA reads TGTGCCAGCAGACGAGACAGGGGGTGGAGCACTGAAGCTTTCTTT.

A single count supports this clone. The genes are TRBV19 and TRBJ2-7, with TRBD1 matching over 7 bases. The CDR3 runs to 16 residues. The ends lost 4 bases at V and 2 bases at J; junction bases unmatched: 11. The germline V gene has CDR1 LNHDA and CDR2 SQIVND (reference sequence). CDR3 loop: CASSKRPGQRAYEQYF. The CDR3 nucleotides are TGTGCCAGTAGTAAACGTCCGGGACAGCGCGCCTACGAGCAGTACTTC.

The chain has TRBV27 and TRBJ2-7, with D perhaps given as TRBD1 or TRBD2 (6 bases each). The germline CDR1 and CDR2 sequences are MNHEY and SMNVEV (reference sequence). Trimming pared 6 bases from V and 2 bases from J, leaving 14 bases between. The CDR3 is made up of 14 amino acids. As DNA, the CDR3 is TGTGCCAGCAGCAGAAGGGGGGAGCCCTACGAGCAGTACTTC. It specifies CASSRRGEPYEQYF.

The V call is TRBV30, the J call TRBJ2-1; D may be TRBD1 (5 bases). V lost 2 bases to trimming and J lost 0 bases, with 29 bases between them. The CDR3 is made up of 21 amino acids. Germline CDR1 and CDR2: GTSNPN and SVGIG (reference sequence). The CDR3 DNA reads TGTGCCTGGAGTAAGGGGCACAGCATTCCGGAAGACGCGAGCTCCTACAATGAGCAGTTCTTC. This codes for CAWSKGHSIPEDASSYNEQFF. Using reference TRBV30 and TRBJ2-1 for the parts outside the CDR3, the full variable domain is SQTIHQWPATLVQPVGSPLSLECTVEGTSNPNLYWYRQAAGRGLQLLFYSVGIGQISSEVPQNLSASRPQDRQFILSSKKLLLSDSGFYLCAWSKGHSIPEDASSYNEQFFGPGTRLTVL.

The chain employs TRBV7-2 and TRBJ2-1; 7 bases match TRBD2. The CDR3 spans 15 residues. The ends lost 2 bases at V and 4 bases at J; junction bases unmatched: 5. Germline loops: CDR1 SGHTA, CDR2 FQGNSA. The CDR3 region has the DNA TGTGCCAGCAGCTTATTGGGCGGGGGATACAATGAGCAGTTCTTC. It yields the protein CASSLLGGGYNEQFF. The complete variable domain, with remaining parts taken from reference TRBV7-2 and TRBJ2-1, reads GAGVSQSPSNKVTEKGKDVELRCDPISGHTALYWYRQSLGQGLEFLIYFQGNSAPDKSGLPSDRFSAERTGGSVSTLTIQRTQQEDSAVYLCASSLLGGGYNEQFFGPGTRLTVL.

V and J are TRBV5-4 and TRBJ2-4, with 10 bases lining up with TRBD2. With 3 bases clipped from V and 5 bases from J, the junction kept 5 bases outside the gene matches. The CDR3 has 15 amino acids. From germline, CDR1 is SGHNT and CDR2 YYREEE (reference sequence). CDR3 bases: TGTGCCAGCAGCTCCCGGACTAGCGGAGAAAACATTCAGTACTTC. Encoded protein: CASSSRTSGENIQYF.

The rearrangement links TRBV29-1 to TRBJ2-7; D gene uncertain. Germline V gives CDR1 SQVTM, CDR2 ANQGSEA. V was clipped by 1 base and J by 3 bases, with 19 bases between them. The CDR3 is 16 residues long. The CDR3 bases are TGCAGCGTTGAAGTGCGAGGCGAAACAATCAACTACGAGCAGTACTTC. Amino acid sequence: CSVEVRGETINYEQYF.

V usage is TRBV5-1 and J usage is TRBJ2-7; TRBD1 agrees at 7 bases. Trimming took 4 bases from V and 5 from J; bases not matched to a gene: 12. Germline V gene data show CDR1 as SGHRS and CDR2 as YFSETQ. The CDR3 is 15 amino acids. The CDR3: CASSGGTGTVHEQYF. For the CDR3, the DNA is TGCGCCAGCAGCGGAGGAACTGGGACAGTCCACGAGCAGTACTTC.

This rearrangement joins TRBV6-4 to TRBJ2-7; 10 bases fit TRBD2. CDR3 length: 14 amino acids. Per germline, CDR1 MRHNA and CDR2 SNTAGT. With V trimmed by 3 bases and J by 5 bases, 4 bases remained unmatched. The CDR3 region is CASSDPSGGDEQYF. In DNA form, the CDR3 reads TGTGCCAGCAGTGATCCTAGCGGGGGTGACGAGCAGTACTTC.

With regard to this clone: Other DNA variants within this sample encode the same CDR3. V and J are TRBV9 and TRBJ2-2; D is undetermined. V was clipped by 2 bases and J by 7 bases, with 6 bases between them. Germline CDR1 reads SGDLS; CDR2 reads YYNGEE. The CDR3 is made up of 12 amino acids. CDR3 sequence reads: CASSVSGGELFF. The DNA of the CDR3 is TGTGCCAGCAGCGTCTCGGGCGGGGAGCTGTTTTTT.

The chain is built from TRBV28 and TRBJ2-7, with 10 bases that match TRBD1. The CDR3 is 16 residues long. The V and J ends lost 2 bases and 2 bases, in that order; junction bases with no gene match: 6. Germline CDR1 MDHEN, CDR2 SYDVKM. Here the CDR3 DNA reads TGTGCCAGCAGTTTAGCCGACAGGGGGCAAACCTACGAGCAGTACTTC. It yields the protein CASSLADRGQTYEQYF.

This chain links TRBV2 with TRBJ1-2; maybe TRBD1 (5 bases). Germline V gives CDR1 SNHLY, CDR2 FYNNEI. V was cut by 7 bases and J by 4 bases, with 19 bases left in between. This CDR3 has 15 residues. CDR3 sequence reads: CASIEGRSGGYGYTF. The CDR3 DNA reads TGTGCCAGCATCGAGGGTAGGAGTGGGGGCTATGGCTACACCTTC.

The V and J genes are TRBV30 and TRBJ1-2, with D possibly TRBD1 on 5 matching bases. The V and J ends lost 2 bases and 2 bases respectively, with 9 bases between them. The germline CDR1 and CDR2 sequences are GTSNPN and SVGIG (reference sequence). This CDR3 contains 13 residues. The CDR3 spells CAWSPGGNYGYTF. CDR3 sequence (DNA): TGTGCCTGGAGTCCCGGGGGGAACTATGGCTACACCTTC.

This sequence joins TRBV18 and TRBJ2-3, with TRBD2 as a possible D gene (7 bases). V lost 4 bases and J 2 bases, leaving 22 bases between the germline ends. Germline V gives CDR1 KGHSH, CDR2 LQKENI. The CDR3 runs to 18 residues. The CDR3 region is CASSRATGRGALTDTQYF. CDR3 DNA sequence: TGTGCCAGCTCACGGGCCACCGGACGGGGGGCCCTCACAGATACGCAGTATTTT.

This sequence joins TRBV4-1 and TRBJ2-7; maybe TRBD2 (5 bases). The CDR3 has 13 residues. V was shortened by 4 bases and J by 2 bases, with 9 bases between the two germline ends. Per the germline V gene, CDR1 is MGHRA and CDR2 is YSYEKL. The CDR3 is CASSPGNPYEQYF. The DNA of the CDR3 is TGCGCCAGCAGCCCCGGGAACCCCTACGAGCAGTACTTC.

The CDR3 sequence is CASSLVGGELFF. In DNA, the CDR3 is TGTGCCAGCAGCTTAGTCGGCGGGGAGCTGTTTTTT. J is TRBJ2-2 and V is TRBV11-2; no clear D. The V end lost 1 base, the J end lost 7 bases, and 4 bases lay between the germline ends. The germline V gene encodes CDR1 SGHAT and CDR2 FQNNGV. The CDR3 length is 12 residues.

V is TRBV27 and J is TRBJ1-5; D perhaps matches TRBD1 (5 bases). V lost 5 bases and J 3 bases, leaving 17 bases between the germline ends. Per germline, CDR1 MNHEY and CDR2 SMNVEV (reference sequence). The CDR3 covers 16 residues. The CDR3, as DNA: TGTGCCAGCAGTCTCTCGGGGGGAGGGTCCAATCAGCCCCAGCATTTT. Translated, it gives CASSLSGGGSNQPQHF.

CDR3: CASSLGIQETQYF. DNA for the CDR3: TGTGCCAGCAGCTTAGGGATCCAAGAGACCCAGTACTTC. The chain combines TRBV6-5 with TRBJ2-5, with D hard to call. The CDR3 contains 13 residues. Trimming took 6 bases from V and 1 from J, leaving 9 bases between them. Per the germline V gene, CDR1 is MNHEY and CDR2 is SVGAGI.

This clone has more than one count but fewer than ten. The chain uses TRBV7-9 and TRBJ2-7, with D possibly being TRBD1 (6 bases). Germline CDR1 reads SEHNR; CDR2 reads FQNEAQ (reference sequence). V gave up 5 bases and J gave up 1 base, with 12 bases separating them. The CDR3 is made up of 14 amino acids. CDR3 nucleotides: TGTGCCAGCAGCCAATCGGGACAATCCTACGAGCAGTACTTC. Translated: CASSQSGQSYEQYF.

The chain couples TRBV6-5 to TRBJ2-2, with 7 bases matching TRBD2. The V and J ends lost 7 bases and 7 bases, in that order; junction bases with no gene match: 6. Looked up from germline, CDR1 is MNHEY and CDR2 is SVGAGI. This CDR3 has 13 residues. The CDR3 sequence is CASNPGGVGELFF. DNA for the CDR3: TGTGCCAGCAATCCGGGGGGAGTCGGGGAGCTGTTTTTT.